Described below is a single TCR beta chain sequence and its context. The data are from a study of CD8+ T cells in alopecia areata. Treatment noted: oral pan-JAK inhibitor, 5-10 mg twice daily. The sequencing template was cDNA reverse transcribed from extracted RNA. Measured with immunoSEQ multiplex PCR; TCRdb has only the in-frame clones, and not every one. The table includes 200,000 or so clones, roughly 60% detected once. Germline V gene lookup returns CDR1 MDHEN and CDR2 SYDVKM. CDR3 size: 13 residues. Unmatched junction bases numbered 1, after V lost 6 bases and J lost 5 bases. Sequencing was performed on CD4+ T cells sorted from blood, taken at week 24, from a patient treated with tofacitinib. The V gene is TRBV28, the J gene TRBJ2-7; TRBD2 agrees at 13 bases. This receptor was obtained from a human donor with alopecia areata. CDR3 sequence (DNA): TGTGCCAGCAGGGGACTAGCGGGACACGAGCAGTACTTC. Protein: CASRGLAGHEQYF.